This T cell receptor (beta chain) was identified during a study of radiotherapy plus CTLA-4 blockade in lung cancer. Overall study context: Objective responses arose in roughly 17% of patients, and over 25% experienced disease control.

Concerning this clone: What it binds is unknown.

This table comes from immunoSEQ multiplex PCR, and its TCRdb copy is limited to in-frame clones, with some not included. The sample has fewer than 90,000 clones; roughly four fifths are singletons. General study results and limits: Tumor-origin TCR clones grew in blood after radiotherapy plus ipilimumab. Reported findings show early blood T cell clone dynamics, with interferon-beta, best predicted response.

Focal radiation with ipilimumab CTLA-4 blockade was given to patients with chemo-refractory metastatic non-small-cell lung cancer. The source was peripheral blood, collected from a patient treated with radiotherapy plus ipilimumab. The receptor comes from a human donor with non-small cell lung cancer who had stable disease on radiotherapy plus ipilimumab.

This CDR3 reads CASSLGGEAFF. The CDR3 region has the DNA TGTGCCAGCAGCTTGGGGGGTGAAGCTTTCTTT. The chain recombines TRBV5-6 with TRBJ1-1; D unresolved. The CDR3 loop spans 11 amino acids. In germline, CDR1 is SGHDT, CDR2 YYEEEE. V lost 0 bases, J lost 7 bases, and 4 bases lay in between.